The present TCR beta chain was sequenced within a study of graft-versus-host responses after intestinal transplantation. Study background: Multivisceral, liver-intestinal, or isolated intestinal transplants were received by the recipients.

The germline V gene has CDR1 LNHDA and CDR2 SQIVND (reference sequence). Trimming shortened V by 0 bases and J by 3 bases, and 9 bases separated the two germline ends. This CDR3 is built from 14 residues. A word on this clone: Its antigen is still unknown.

Study-wide results and limits: Early post-transplant HvG declines tracked with peak circulating GvH clone levels. GvH clones detected in recipient marrow included some appearing first in ileum or blood. Individuals carrying graft-donor T cell macrochimerism showed high graft-versus-host to host-versus-graft clonal ratios in allografts.

Here immunoSEQ multiplex PCR was the method, and the copy in TCRdb shows in-frame clones only, minus some. The sample shows about 20,000 clones, over 65% of them seen only once. Lamina propria and intraepithelial lymphocytes were released by processing graft tissue. The sequencing used ileum tissue, collected about 21 days after intestinal transplant. V usage is TRBV19 and J usage is TRBJ2-7; maybe TRBD1 (5 bases). This receptor was identified in a human patient who received an intestinal transplant, so some T cells may come from the graft donor. The CDR3 loop is CASSIDDSRYEQYF. The CDR3, as DNA: TGTGCCAGTAGTATAGATGACAGCCGCTACGAGCAGTACTTC.